These 5 T cell receptor beta chains share one sample of origin, sequenced in a study of CD8 T cells in Susac syndrome. With random hexamers, roughly 0.5 to 1 ug RNA was reverse transcribed. TCRdb passed the immunoSEQ multiplex PCR reads through MiXCR, listing each CDR3 protein once. This table holds about 160,000 distinct CDR3 sequences, just under 95% found once. What was sequenced was CD4+ T cells from PBMCs. The receptors were sampled from a human donor in good health.

V usage is TRBV20-1 and J usage is TRBJ1-2; unclear D gene. The CDR3 has 11 amino acids. Germline loops: CDR1 DFQATT, CDR2 SNEGSKA (reference sequence). Trimming took off 6 bases at V and 8 bases at J, with 13 bases between the two ends. Here the CDR3 reads CSAPGSQGYTF. The CDR3 nucleotides read TGCAGTGCACCGGGGTCGCAGGGCTACACCTTC.

The V and J genes are TRBV19 and TRBJ1-5, with D maybe TRBD1 (5 bases). V was pared by 2 bases and J by 4 bases, with 12 bases between. The CDR3 totals 15 residues. CDR1 LNHDA and CDR2 SQIVND come from the germline V gene (reference sequence). CDR3 protein: CASSIRGRENQPQHF. The DNA for the CDR3 is TGTGCCAGTAGTATACGCGGCAGGGAAAATCAGCCCCAGCATTTT.

The chain employs TRBV5-1 and TRBJ2-3; weak D call: TRBD1 (6 bases). The germline CDR1 and CDR2 sequences are SGHRS and YFSETQ. V was shortened by 4 bases and J by 3 bases, with 18 bases between the two germline ends. There are 16 residues in the CDR3. CDR3 coding DNA: TGCGCCAGCAGCCCCCCGGCGCGGCAGGGGACAGATACGCAGTATTTT. Its protein is CASSPPARQGTDTQYF.

This chain connects TRBV12-3 or TRBV12-4 to TRBJ1-2; 11 bases are a match to TRBD1. Trimming cost V 5 bases and J 5 bases; bases outside gene matches: 4. The CDR3 has 14 amino acids. The CDR3 spells CASSIGTGGYGYTF. In DNA, the CDR3 is TGTGCCAGCAGTATAGGGACAGGGGGTTATGGCTACACCTTC.

Worth noting for this clonotype: The junction departs from germline at one end; a sequencing error may be responsible. The chain is built from TRBV20-1 and TRBJ1-1, with unresolved D. Germline CDR1 reads DFQATT; CDR2 reads SNEGSKA (reference sequence). The CDR3 is made up of 12 amino acids. The DNA of the CDR3 is TGCAGTGCTCGAGACCCTTACACTGAAGCTTTCTTT. It codes for CSARDPYTEAFF.